The entry below gives a single T cell receptor (beta chain) sequence along with its context. The table came from immunoSEQ multiplex PCR; TCRdb's copy has only in-frame clones and leaves some out. Counted here are about 98,000 clones, 70% to 90% occurring once; the ten biggest clones make up about 4.2%. The sample comes from a study of blood T cell repertoires in COVID-19. Germline loops: CDR1 SGHNT, CDR2 YYREEE (reference sequence). The CDR3 is 18 amino acids. After removal of 0 bases from V and 4 bases from J, the junction contained 8 bases not matched to a gene. The receptor was isolated from a man aged 70-80 years with acute or convalescent COVID-19. The sequencing input was peripheral blood. The rearrangement joins TRBV5-4 to TRBJ2-3; 13 bases are shared with TRBD2. The CDR3 sequence: CASSLEGLAGVGSDTQYF. CDR3 DNA: TGTGCCAGCAGCTTGGAAGGACTAGCGGGGGTGGGTTCAGATACGCAGTATTTT.